The clone carrying this T cell receptor (beta chain) appeared a few times. Its antigen remains unknown. The data stem from a study of T cell repertoires in cytomegalovirus infection. In the study overall: Indications came from public TCR beta signatures; they pointed to CMV infection and to a matching HLA type. Findings and caveats of the study: Summed frequency of public TCR beta families distinguished CMV carriers with the relevant HLA. The study found HLA-C-restricted CMV-specific TCR beta clonotypes dominating the ex vivo response.

The CDR3 is made up of 16 amino acids. Germline CDR1 SGHRS, CDR2 YFSETQ. With 2 bases removed from V and 0 bases from J, the gap between germline ends came to 15 bases. MiXCR was run by TCRdb on the reads, yielding one entry per CDR3 protein. The sample yields around 250,000 distinct CDR3 sequences, about a sixth seen once. Sequences were obtained from CD8+ T cells from PBMCs. The chain couples TRBV5-1 to TRBJ2-7; D gene unclear. The receptor's source is a human donor in good health (CMV status not recorded). Some clones in this sample may be carry-over from other donors' samples. The CDR3: CASSFVPGLSSYEQYF. DNA of the CDR3: TGCGCCAGCAGCTTCGTTCCGGGCCTCAGCTCCTACGAGCAGTACTTC.